One sample yielded the 2 T cell receptor beta chains listed below, sequenced in a study of CD8+CD57+ T cells in acquired aplastic anemia. Genomic DNA served as template for TCR beta VDJ and CDR3 profiling. TCRdb re-called the reads with MiXCR, one entry per CDR3 protein. The table shows about 270,000 distinct CDR3 sequences, with 82% occurring only once. The authors sequenced patients whose flow cytometry had shown CD8+CD57+ cell expansion. Sequencing was performed on sorted CD4+, CD8+, or CD8+CD57+ T cells (not recorded which) from PBMCs. All receptors derive from a human donor with aplastic anemia.

The CDR3 sequence is CASSVGGQFYEQYFHF. The CDR3, as DNA: TGTGCCAGCAGCGTTGGTGGGCAGTTCTACGAGCAGTACTTCCACTTT. The V call is TRBV27, the J call TRBJ1-6; D is undetermined. The CDR3 length is 16 residues. Trimming took off 6 bases at V and 17 bases at J, with 29 bases between the two ends. Germline values: CDR1 MNHEY, CDR2 SMNVEV (reference sequence).

This clonotype came up many times. V gene TRBV19 combines with J gene TRBJ1-2, with 7 bases fitting TRBD1. The CDR3 spans 13 residues. The ends lost 6 bases at V and 8 bases at J; junction bases unmatched: 9. CDR1 is LNHDA and CDR2 is SQIVND in the germline V gene (reference sequence). CDR3 protein: CASRRQGRPGYTF. In DNA, the CDR3 is TGTGCCAGTAGACGACAGGGCCGCCCCGGCTACACCTTC.